The entry that follows covers one TCR beta chain sequence. What it binds is not known. The V segment lost 0 bases and the J segment 6 bases; nucleotides outside the gene matches: 7. The CDR3 spans 15 residues. CDR1 and CDR2 (germline): LNHNV, YYDKDF (reference sequence). The data stem from a study of T cells in Graves' hyperthyroidism and ophthalmopathy. The study's findings and limits: Ophthalmopathy, as predicted by the model, came a median roughly 6.8 months after the prediction.

Researchers took RNA transcripts and amplified the TCR beta CDR3 regions from them. Primed by the HTBI set, a first-round RT-PCR was run on the TCR CDR3. TCRdb called the multiplex PCR reads again in MiXCR, with one record for every CDR3 protein. The data hold under 400,000 distinct CDR3 sequences, with roughly 15% observed a single time. The sequencing sample was made of blood. This receptor was taken from a woman in her sixties or seventies with Graves' ophthalmopathy. The rearrangement joins TRBV15 to TRBJ2-7; 8 bases line up with TRBD2. The CDR3 DNA is TGTGCCACCAGCAGAGATATTAGCGGGAACGGCGAGCAGTACTTC. It specifies CATSRDISGNGEQYF.